This T cell receptor (beta chain) was recorded in a study of T cell responses to AZD1222 COVID-19 vaccine. Whole-study results and caveats: Following two doses of AZD1222, Spike-specific TCR breadth and depth rose. Females made up more of the donors, who were largely white British, and clonal diversity may have come out too low. The CD4 TCRs associated with vaccination extended across spike and predominated at 160-218 and 743-854.

The V gene end was trimmed by 4 bases and the J gene end by 5 bases; junction bases not matched to a gene: 10. Germline-derived CDR1 and CDR2 are MNHEY and SVGEGT. The CDR3 is 15 amino acids. Points on this clone: Its antigen is currently unknown.

Produced via immunoSEQ multiplex PCR; TCRdb's table is partial and in-frame only. The data hold about 130,000 clones, with 75% to 90% observed a single time. This TCR was sampled from an adult in good health. V gene TRBV6-2 or TRBV6-3 combines with J gene TRBJ2-5; 7 nucleotides line up with TRBD1. The source material was peripheral blood, sampled on day 0 of AZD1222 vaccination. CDR3 sequence reads: CASSSRQGLWETQYF. The CDR3, as DNA: TGTGCCAGCAGTTCCCGACAGGGTCTTTGGGAGACCCAGTACTTC.